These 27 T cell receptor beta chains came from one sample sequenced in a study of blood T cell repertoires in COVID-19. Some clones are missing from TCRdb's copy, which holds only in-frame ones; the method was immunoSEQ multiplex PCR. This table holds a few hundred thousand clones, roughly 80% found once. Material for sequencing was peripheral blood. All receptors derive from a man between 60 and 70 years old who had recovered from COVID-19.

V gene TRBV12-1 combines with J gene TRBJ2-3; TRBD1 is the table's D call and was not checked against the DNA. TRBV12-1 is marked as a pseudogene. CDR3 length: 8 residues. The CDR3 region has the DNA TGTGCCAGCAGCTGGGGCCATTTT. Encoded protein: CASSWGHF.

The rearrangement joins TRBV6-4 to TRBJ1-6; TRBD1 matches 10 bases. CDR3 length: 17 residues. The ends lost 5 bases at V and 8 bases at J; junction bases unmatched: 12. Germline values: CDR1 MRHNA, CDR2 SNTAGT. The CDR3: CASSPMDRGAGYSPLHF. In DNA form, the CDR3 reads TGTGCCAGCAGTCCTATGGACAGGGGGGCTGGATATTCACCCCTCCACTTT.

This rearrangement joins TRBV5-1 to TRBJ2-2; D uncertain. The CDR3 spans 14 residues. V lost 0 bases and J lost 6, with 9 bases in between. Germline-derived CDR1 and CDR2 are SGHRS and YFSETQ. The CDR3 nucleotides are TGCGCCAGCAGCTTGGTTCTACCCCCCGGGGAGCTGTTTTTT. Protein: CASSLVLPPGELFF. Combining the CDR3 with reference TRBV5-1 and TRBJ2-2 gives the whole variable domain KAGVTQTPRYLIKTRGQQVTLSCSPISGHRSVSWYQQTPGQGLQFLFEYFSETQRNKGNFPGRFSGRQFSNSRSEMNVSTLELGDSALYLCASSLVLPPGELFFGEGSRLTVL.

The rearrangement uses TRBV5-4 and TRBJ2-7; D is ambiguous. The CDR3 has 14 residues. The V gene lost 0 bases and the J gene lost 7 bases, with 14 bases spanning the gap. CDR1 is SGHNT and CDR2 is YYREEE in the germline V gene (reference sequence). As DNA, the CDR3 is TGTGCCAGCAGCTTGGGGTTGTTATCGAGGGAGCAGTACTTC. It encodes CASSLGLLSREQYF.

The chain links TRBV28 to TRBJ2-7; 9 positions agree with TRBD2. The V and J ends lost 6 bases and 11 bases, in that order; junction bases with no gene match: 5. Germline-derived CDR1 and CDR2 are MDHEN and SYDVKM. The CDR3 is 11 amino acids. Here the CDR3 DNA reads TGTGCCAGCAGGGACGGGACTAGCAAGTACTTC. Translated: CASRDGTSKYF. Filled out from reference TRBV28 and TRBJ2-7, the complete variable domain reads DVKVTQSSRYLVKRTGEKVFLECVQDMDHENMFWYRQDPGLGLRLIYFSYDVKMKEKGDIPEGYSVSREKKERFSLILESASTNQTSMYLCASRDGTSKYFGPGTRLTVT.

The V call is TRBV19, the J call TRBJ1-1, with 8 bases matching TRBD1. There are 16 residues in the CDR3. Germline V lookup: CDR1 LNHDA, CDR2 SQIVND (reference sequence). The V and J ends lost 11 bases and 3 bases, in that order; junction bases with no gene match: 17. The DNA of the CDR3 is TGTGCCTCTTGGGACCAGGGGGCGCTTTTCCACACTGAAGCTTTCTTT. This gives the protein CASWDQGALFHTEAFF.

The V gene is TRBV5-4, the J gene TRBJ2-1, with 8 bases aligning to TRBD2. The ends lost 3 bases at V and 5 bases at J; junction bases unmatched: 10. The germline CDR1 and CDR2 sequences are SGHNT and YYREEE (reference sequence). This CDR3 is built from 16 residues. CDR3 nucleotides: TGTGCCAGCAGCTCCTCCGGGACTAGTGGAAACAATGAGCAGTTCTTC. Its translation: CASSSSGTSGNNEQFF.

The chain is built from TRBV7-2 and TRBJ2-3; 7 bases agree with TRBD1. Germline loops: CDR1 SGHTA, CDR2 FQGNSA. V gave up 5 bases and J gave up 0 bases; unmatched junction bases: 8. The CDR3 runs to 16 residues. The CDR3: CASSSRDRTSTDTQYF. The CDR3 region has the DNA TGTGCCAGCAGCAGCAGGGACAGAACTAGCACAGATACGCAGTATTTT.

The V gene is TRBV5-6, the J gene TRBJ2-2; the D gene is possibly TRBD2 (5 bases). The V end was cut by 6 bases, the J end by 4 bases, with 13 bases between. The germline gives CDR1 SGHDT, CDR2 YYEEEE. This CDR3 spans 14 amino acids. The CDR3 DNA is TGTGCCAGCAAGAGGGCCGTGGGCACCGGGGAGCTGTTTTTT. Amino acid sequence: CASKRAVGTGELFF.

This clone was detected only a few times. J is TRBJ2-7 and V is TRBV5-6; 9 bases fit TRBD1. Trimming removed 4 bases from V and 3 bases from J; junction bases left unmatched: 11. The germline V gene has CDR1 SGHDT and CDR2 YYEEEE. The length of the CDR3 is 16 residues. In nucleotides, the CDR3 is TGTGCCAGCAGCACTCCGGGACAGGGAAAAATCTACGAGCAGTACTTC. It encodes CASSTPGQGKIYEQYF. Looking up the rest from reference TRBV5-6 and TRBJ2-7 gives the full variable domain: DAGVTQSPTHLIKTRGQQVTLRCSPKSGHDTVSWYQQALGQGPQFIFQYYEEEERQRGNFPDRFSGHQFPNYSSELNVNALLLGDSALYLCASSTPGQGKIYEQYFGPGTRLTVT.

About this clone itself: Additional DNA sequences in this sample encode the identical CDR3. J is TRBJ2-1 and V is TRBV5-1, with TRBD2 as a possible D gene (5 bases). This CDR3 contains 15 residues. V was shortened by 0 bases and J by 2 bases, with 9 bases between the two germline ends. Germline values: CDR1 SGHRS, CDR2 YFSETQ. The CDR3 DNA reads TGCGCCAGCAGCTTGGCCGGAGGTGCCTACAATGAGCAGTTCTTC. Translation gives CASSLAGGAYNEQFF. The full variable domain, its missing parts supplied by reference TRBV5-1 and TRBJ2-1, is KAGVTQTPRYLIKTRGQQVTLSCSPISGHRSVSWYQQTPGQGLQFLFEYFSETQRNKGNFPGRFSGRQFSNSRSEMNVSTLELGDSALYLCASSLAGGAYNEQFFGPGTRLTVL.

This rearrangement joins TRBV28 to TRBJ2-1; 8 nucleotides align to TRBD2. Germline V CDR1 and CDR2: MDHEN, SYDVKM. The V gene end was trimmed by 6 bases and the J gene end by 9 bases; junction bases not matched to a gene: 16. The CDR3 length is 16 residues. For the CDR3, the DNA is TGTGCCAGCAGACGTCTGGGCGGGGGGCCGTTCGGTGAGCAGTTCTTC. Translating gives CASRRLGGGPFGEQFF.

The rearrangement uses TRBV19 and TRBJ2-1, with TRBD1 identical over 10 bases. This CDR3 spans 15 amino acids. Trimming cost V 4 bases and J 4 bases; bases outside gene matches: 4. In germline, CDR1 is LNHDA, CDR2 SQIVND (reference sequence). This CDR3 reads CASSRDRGFYNEQFF. CDR3 bases: TGTGCCAGTAGTAGGGACAGGGGTTTTTACAATGAGCAGTTCTTC.

The sample holds one count of this clone. The chain is built from TRBV3-1 (or the pseudogene TRBV3-2) and TRBJ1-5; 9 nucleotides agree with TRBD1. V lost 4 bases to trimming and J lost 4 bases; unmatched junction nucleotides: 8. CDR3 length: 16 amino acids. The germline gives CDR1 LGHDT, CDR2 YNNKEL (reference sequence). The CDR3 nucleotides read TGTGCCAGCAGCCCCCGGGACAGGGCTGGGAATCAGCCCCAGCATTTT. As protein: CASSPRDRAGNQPQHF.

V is TRBV2 and J is TRBJ1-5; D is possibly TRBD1 (6 bases). This CDR3 comprises 15 residues. V lost 6 bases and J lost 0, with 12 bases in between. Germline assignment: CDR1 SNHLY and CDR2 FYNNEI. The CDR3 loop reads CASSRQDNSNQPQHF. As DNA, the CDR3 is TGTGCCAGCAGCAGACAGGACAATAGCAATCAGCCCCAGCATTTT.

The table lists this clone with a few counts. J is TRBJ2-5 and V is TRBV19; D might be TRBD2 (7 bases). V shed 5 bases and J shed 4 bases, with 17 bases lying between them. CDR3 length equals 15 residues. Per the germline V gene, CDR1 is LNHDA and CDR2 is SQIVND (reference sequence). The CDR3 here is CASSGREGVGETQYF. The CDR3, as DNA: TGTGCCAGTAGTGGGAGGGAGGGGGTTGGAGAGACCCAGTACTTC.

V is TRBV30 and J is TRBJ1-2; weak D call: TRBD1 (5 bases). CDR3 length equals 14 residues. In germline, CDR1 is GTSNPN, CDR2 SVGIG (reference sequence). V was clipped by 2 bases and J by 4 bases, with 14 bases between them. CDR3 sequence: CAWSFGASGYGYTF. The CDR3 nucleotides read TGTGCCTGGAGTTTTGGGGCGTCCGGCTATGGCTACACCTTC. Full variable domain (rest looked up from reference TRBV30 and TRBJ1-2): SQTIHQWPATLVQPVGSPLSLECTVEGTSNPNLYWYRQAAGRGLQLLFYSVGIGQISSEVPQNLSASRPQDRQFILSSKKLLLSDSGFYLCAWSFGASGYGYTFGSGTRLTVV.

V is TRBV12-3 or TRBV12-4 and J is TRBJ1-3; D gene ambiguous. V lost 7 bases and J 4 bases, leaving 11 bases between the germline ends. The CDR3 covers 13 residues. CDR3 bases: TGTGCCAGCACCACCTTTGAGGGAAACACCATATATTTT. Residues: CASTTFEGNTIYF.

This chain links TRBV6-2 or TRBV6-3 with TRBJ1-1; 7 nucleotides line up with TRBD1. J lost 4 bases, V lost 0 bases, and 5 bases had no gene match. CDR1 is MNHEY and CDR2 is SVGEGT in the germline V gene. The CDR3 totals 15 residues. CDR3 sequence (DNA): TGTGCCAGCAGTTACTCAGGGGGCGCGGGCACTGAAGCTTTCTTT. This gives the protein CASSYSGGAGTEAFF.

The V gene is TRBV19, the J gene TRBJ2-7, with 7 bases that match TRBD2. V was clipped by 5 bases and J by 5 bases; unmatched bases: 12. The germline gives CDR1 LNHDA, CDR2 SQIVND (reference sequence). The CDR3 covers 15 residues. The chain's CDR3 is CASSPTWGGIDEQYF. The CDR3 DNA reads as TGTGCCAGTAGTCCCACCTGGGGAGGGATCGACGAGCAGTACTTC.

The gene calls are TRBV6-5 and TRBJ1-6, with D maybe TRBD1 (5 bases). Germline V gene lookup returns CDR1 MNHEY and CDR2 SVGAGI. V shed 5 bases and J shed 6 bases, with 14 bases lying between them. The CDR3 has 15 residues. The CDR3 DNA is TGTGCCAGCAGTACCCGGACAATGGGTAATTCACCCCTCCACTTT. It translates to CASSTRTMGNSPLHF.

V is TRBV19 and J is TRBJ2-3; the match to TRBD2 covers 9 bases. Germline-derived CDR1 and CDR2 are LNHDA and SQIVND (reference sequence). Trimming took 5 bases from V and 2 from J; bases not matched to a gene: 2. The length of the CDR3 is 14 residues. CDR3 sequence (DNA): TGTGCCAGTAGTGAGGGACTAGCCACAGATACGCAGTATTTT. Translated, it gives CASSEGLATDTQYF.

V and J are TRBV2 and TRBJ1-1; 7 bases map to TRBD1. The CDR3 extends over 13 amino acids. V gave up 6 bases and J gave up 4 bases; unmatched junction bases: 5. The germline CDR1 and CDR2 sequences are SNHLY and FYNNEI. The DNA of the CDR3 is TGTGCCAGCAGACAGGGGTGGGGCACTGAAGCTTTCTTT. Translation: CASRQGWGTEAFF. The complete variable domain, with remaining parts taken from reference TRBV2 and TRBJ1-1, reads EPEVTQTPSHQVTQMGQEVILRCVPISNHLYFYWYRQILGQKVEFLVSFYNNEISEKSEIFDDQFSVERPDGSNFTLKIRSTKLEDSAMYFCASRQGWGTEAFFGQGTRLTVV.

The CDR3 bases are TGTGCCAGCAGCTTAGACGGGGGCTCCTACGAGCAGTACTTC. It is translated as CASSLDGGSYEQYF. The genes are TRBV7-9 and TRBJ2-7; D is perhaps TRBD2 (6 bases). The germline V gene encodes CDR1 SEHNR and CDR2 FQNEAQ (reference sequence). The CDR3 has 14 residues. V was trimmed by 1 base and J by 0 bases, leaving 7 bases between them. The full variable domain, rest sourced from reference TRBV7-9 and TRBJ2-7, is DTGVSQNPRHKITKRGQNVTFRCDPISEHNRLYWYRQTLGQGPEFLTYFQNEAQLEKSRLLSDRFSAERPKGSFSTLEIQRTEQGDSAMYLCASSLDGGSYEQYFGPGTRLTVT.

The V call is TRBV6-5, the J call TRBJ1-1; possibly TRBD1 for D (5 bases). The germline CDR1 and CDR2 sequences are MNHEY and SVGAGI. This CDR3 is built from 15 residues. V was trimmed by 0 bases and J by 1 base, leaving 9 bases between them. The CDR3: CASSYSWQGNTEAFF. CDR3 sequence (DNA): TGTGCCAGCAGTTACTCTTGGCAGGGGAACACTGAAGCTTTCTTT.

V usage is TRBV5-4 and J usage is TRBJ2-5; TRBD2 aligns across 7 bases. With 2 bases clipped from V and 3 bases from J, the junction kept 4 bases outside the gene matches. This CDR3 has 14 amino acids. The germline V gene encodes CDR1 SGHNT and CDR2 YYREEE (reference sequence). The CDR3 here is CASSLLALKETQYF. The CDR3, as DNA: TGTGCCAGCAGCTTACTAGCGCTCAAAGAGACCCAGTACTTC.

There are a few counts of this clone. The chain joins TRBV4-2 to TRBJ1-2; D may be TRBD1 (5 bases). Germline V gene sequence: CDR1 LGHNA, CDR2 YNFKEQ. This CDR3 region has 17 residues. V lost 2 bases to trimming and J lost 1 base, with 17 bases between them. CDR3 in amino acids: CASSQQNAGQHNYGYTF. The CDR3 region has the DNA TGTGCCAGCAGCCAACAAAATGCGGGGCAACATAACTATGGCTACACCTTC.